A selection of T cell receptor beta chains follows, all from one sample in a study of OX40 agonist ivuxolimab in advanced cancers. Profiling relied on immunoSEQ multiplex PCR, and the TCRdb table lists in-frame clones only, not all of them. The sample comprises about 68,000 clones, about 83% of which are singletons, and around 0.63% rests with the top ten. The sample consisted of CD4+ or CD8+ T cells sorted from blood, taken in a trial of the OX40 agonist ivuxolimab. The receptors stem from an adult with an advanced solid tumor such as melanoma, head and neck, liver or kidney cancer. The CDR3 runs from the conserved cysteine through the conserved F or W. The D gene is left open where the match is weak. The size of a clone is reported for some rows only, either as once, few or many, or as a class for expanded clones.

D gene: -
V gene: TRBV7-2
clone size: -
J gene: TRBJ1-1
CDR3 protein: CASSLGPQGIGTEAFF
CDR3 DNA: TGTGCCAGCAGCTTAGGCCCACAGGGCATAGGCACTGAAGCTTTCTTT

D gene: -
V gene: TRBV29-1
clone size: -
J gene: TRBJ1-4
CDR3 protein: CSVVAREKLFF
CDR3 DNA: TGCAGCGTTGTTGCACGTGAAAAACTGTTTTTT

D gene: -
V gene: TRBV2
clone size: -
J gene: TRBJ1-2
CDR3 protein: CASSGTDLYGYTF
CDR3 DNA: TGTGCCAGCAGTGGGACAGATCTTTATGGCTACACCTTC

D gene: -
V gene: TRBV5-6
clone size: -
J gene: TRBJ1-1
CDR3 protein: CASSLLGGGSPNTEAFF
CDR3 DNA: TGTGCCAGCAGCTTGTTGGGTGGGGGATCCCCTAACACTGAAGCTTTCTTT

D gene: TRBD1
V gene: TRBV18
clone size: -
J gene: TRBJ2-1
CDR3 protein: CASSPTGVRNEQFF
CDR3 DNA: TGTGCCAGCTCACCGACAGGGGTGAGGAATGAGCAGTTCTTC

D gene: TRBD2
V gene: TRBV27
clone size: few
J gene: TRBJ2-2
CDR3 protein: CASSPALAGPGELFF
CDR3 DNA: TGTGCCAGCAGTCCAGCACTAGCGGGGCCCGGGGAGCTGTTTTTT

D gene: -
V gene: TRBV2
clone size: -
J gene: TRBJ1-1
CDR3 protein: CASGEQWGDVAEAFF
CDR3 DNA: TGTGCCAGCGGGGAACAGTGGGGTGATGTCGCTGAAGCTTTCTTT

D gene: -
V gene: TRBV7-2
clone size: once
J gene: TRBJ1-4
CDR3 protein: CASSLQGTNEKLFF
CDR3 DNA: TGTGCCAGCAGCTTACAGGGAACTAATGAAAAACTGTTTTTT

D gene: -
V gene: TRBV7-6
clone size: -
J gene: TRBJ2-6
CDR3 protein: CASSLEGVSGANVLTF
CDR3 DNA: TGTGCCAGCAGCTTGGAAGGAGTCTCTGGGGCCAACGTCCTGACTTTC

D gene: TRBD1
V gene: TRBV4-3
clone size: -
J gene: TRBJ1-2
CDR3 protein: CASSQVPGQGLYGYTF
CDR3 DNA: TGCGCCAGCAGCCAAGTGCCGGGACAGGGGCTGTATGGCTACACCTTC

D gene: -
V gene: TRBV7-3
clone size: -
J gene: TRBJ1-1
CDR3 protein: CASSQGPNTEAFF
CDR3 DNA: TGTGCCAGCAGCCAGGGTCCGAACACTGAAGCTTTCTTT

D gene: TRBD2
V gene: TRBV5-1
clone size: -
J gene: TRBJ2-7
CDR3 protein: CASSLESQRGGSMYEQYF
CDR3 DNA: TGCGCCAGCAGCTTGGAGTCCCAGCGGGGGGGAAGTATGTACGAGCAGTACTTC

D gene: TRBD1
V gene: TRBV5-1
clone size: -
J gene: TRBJ2-3
CDR3 protein: CASSRGQLDTQYF
CDR3 DNA: TGCGCCAGCAGCCGGGGACAGTTAGATACGCAGTATTTT

D gene: TRBD1
V gene: TRBV28
clone size: few
J gene: TRBJ1-2
CDR3 protein: CASSDRGDGYTF
CDR3 DNA: TGTGCCAGCAGTGACAGGGGGGACGGCTACACCTTC

D gene: TRBD1
V gene: TRBV7-2
clone size: -
J gene: TRBJ1-5
CDR3 protein: CASSTLDRGSNQPQHF
CDR3 DNA: TGTGCCAGCAGTACTCTCGACAGGGGATCGAATCAGCCCCAGCATTTT

D gene: -
V gene: TRBV4-1
clone size: -
J gene: TRBJ1-1
CDR3 protein: CASSQDQSKDTEAFF
CDR3 DNA: TGCGCCAGCAGCCAAGATCAAAGCAAGGACACTGAAGCTTTCTTT

D gene: -
V gene: TRBV4-3
clone size: once
J gene: TRBJ1-2
CDR3 protein: CASSQDHNQGMIYGYTF
CDR3 DNA: TGCGCCAGCAGCCAAGATCACAATCAGGGGATGATCTATGGCTACACCTTC

D gene: TRBD2
V gene: TRBV19
clone size: -
J gene: TRBJ2-7
CDR3 protein: CASSSGLAGNPSYEQYF
CDR3 DNA: TGTGCCAGTAGTTCCGGACTAGCGGGGAACCCATCCTACGAGCAGTACTTC

D gene: -
V gene: TRBV7-2
clone size: -
J gene: TRBJ1-1
CDR3 protein: CASSLAGAQGVNTEAFF
CDR3 DNA: TGTGCCAGCAGCTTAGCAGGGGCCCAAGGCGTGAACACTGAAGCTTTCTTT

D gene: -
V gene: TRBV7-3
clone size: -
J gene: TRBJ2-7
CDR3 protein: CASSSSGSGPYEQYF
CDR3 DNA: TGTGCCAGCAGCTCTTCTGGCAGTGGGCCCTACGAGCAGTACTTC

D gene: TRBD1
V gene: TRBV7-9
clone size: -
J gene: TRBJ2-2
CDR3 protein: CASTAGTAANTGELFF
CDR3 DNA: TGTGCCAGCACCGCAGGGACAGCCGCGAACACCGGGGAGCTGTTTTTT

D gene: -
V gene: TRBV4-1
clone size: -
J gene: TRBJ1-3
CDR3 protein: CASSQDTWRGGNTIYF
CDR3 DNA: TGCGCCAGCAGCCAAGATACCTGGAGGGGTGGAAACACCATATATTTT

D gene: TRBD1
V gene: TRBV5-1
clone size: -
J gene: TRBJ2-1
CDR3 protein: CASSILTGGEYNEQFF
CDR3 DNA: TGCGCCAGCAGCATCCTGACAGGGGGAGAATACAATGAGCAGTTCTTC

D gene: TRBD1
V gene: TRBV6-5
clone size: once
J gene: TRBJ1-2
CDR3 protein: CASSGDRGRYGYTF
CDR3 DNA: TGTGCCAGCAGTGGGGACAGGGGACGCTATGGCTACACCTTC

D gene: TRBD1
V gene: TRBV5-6
clone size: -
J gene: TRBJ2-2
CDR3 protein: CASSLVAGGIGELFF
CDR3 DNA: TGTGCCAGCAGCTTGGTAGCAGGGGGCATCGGGGAGCTGTTTTTT

D gene: TRBD2
V gene: TRBV7-2
clone size: -
J gene: TRBJ2-2
CDR3 protein: CASSLLGLAISGELFF
CDR3 DNA: TGTGCCAGCAGCTTACTAGGACTAGCAATATCAGGGGAGCTGTTTTTT

D gene: -
V gene: TRBV5-5
clone size: medium-sized
J gene: TRBJ1-2
CDR3 protein: CASSLRTGYTF
CDR3 DNA: TGTGCCAGCAGCTTGCGGACTGGCTACACCTTC

D gene: -
V gene: TRBV7-9
clone size: -
J gene: TRBJ2-7
CDR3 protein: CANSLNGQLYEQYF
CDR3 DNA: TGTGCCAACAGCTTAAATGGTCAGCTCTACGAGCAGTACTTC

D gene: -
V gene: TRBV19
clone size: -
J gene: TRBJ1-3
CDR3 protein: CASSIISSNTIYF
CDR3 DNA: TGTGCCAGTAGTATAATTTCATCGAACACCATATATTTT

D gene: -
V gene: TRBV4-1
clone size: -
J gene: TRBJ2-7
CDR3 protein: CASSQDGQSYEQYF
CDR3 DNA: TGCGCCAGCAGCCAAGATGGACAGAGCTACGAGCAGTACTTC

D gene: TRBD1
V gene: TRBV6-6
clone size: -
J gene: TRBJ2-5
CDR3 protein: CASSAGTGGETQYF
CDR3 DNA: TGTGCCAGCAGCGCCGGGACAGGGGGAGAGACCCAGTACTTC

D gene: -
V gene: TRBV7-3
clone size: -
J gene: TRBJ2-7
CDR3 protein: CASSPPRVGTPFCEQYF
CDR3 DNA: TGTGCCAGCAGCCCTCCCCGGGTGGGGACTCCCTTCTGCGAGCAGTACTTC

D gene: -
V gene: TRBV14
clone size: -
J gene: TRBJ2-2
CDR3 protein: CASSPRGPLNQNTGELFF
CDR3 DNA: TGTGCCAGCAGCCCCCGGGGCCCTCTCAACCAGAACACCGGGGAGCTGTTTTTT

D gene: -
V gene: TRBV18
clone size: -
J gene: TRBJ1-3
CDR3 protein: CASRPMTSGNTIYF
CDR3 DNA: TGTGCCAGCCGTCCAATGACCTCTGGAAACACCATATATTTT

D gene: TRBD1
V gene: TRBV5-1
clone size: once
J gene: TRBJ1-2
CDR3 protein: CASSLPTGGTNYGYTF
CDR3 DNA: TGCGCCAGCAGCTTGCCAACAGGGGGGACTAACTATGGCTACACCTTC

D gene: -
V gene: TRBV12-5
clone size: -
J gene: TRBJ1-1
CDR3 protein: CASGALQGNEAFF
CDR3 DNA: TGTGCTAGTGGGGCTCTTCAGGGAAATGAAGCTTTCTTT

D gene: TRBD2
V gene: TRBV5-8
clone size: few
J gene: TRBJ2-1
CDR3 protein: CASSWGGGSSYNEQFF
CDR3 DNA: TGTGCCAGCAGCTGGGGCGGGGGGAGCTCCTACAATGAGCAGTTCTTC

D gene: TRBD1
V gene: TRBV7-8
clone size: -
J gene: TRBJ1-2
CDR3 protein: CASSLGQGDGYTF
CDR3 DNA: TGTGCCAGCAGCTTAGGGCAGGGGGATGGCTACACCTTC

D gene: -
V gene: TRBV5-1
clone size: -
J gene: TRBJ1-1
CDR3 protein: CASSFPQESKAFF
CDR3 DNA: TGCGCCAGCAGCTTTCCTCAGGAGTCTAAAGCTTTCTTT

D gene: TRBD2
V gene: TRBV6-5
clone size: -
J gene: TRBJ2-7
CDR3 protein: CASSPPGGPHYEQYF
CDR3 DNA: TGTGCCAGCAGTCCTCCGGGGGGGCCCCACTACGAGCAGTACTTC

D gene: TRBD1
V gene: TRBV4-1
clone size: -
J gene: TRBJ2-7
CDR3 protein: CASSQGARGRNEQYF
CDR3 DNA: TGCGCCAGCAGCCAGGGTGCCAGGGGGCGCAACGAGCAGTACTTC

D gene: TRBD1
V gene: TRBV5-1
clone size: -
J gene: TRBJ2-7
CDR3 protein: CASSLALWTGRGEQYF
CDR3 DNA: TGCGCCAGCAGCTTGGCCCTTTGGACAGGAAGGGGCGAGCAGTACTTC

D gene: TRBD1
V gene: TRBV2
clone size: once
J gene: TRBJ1-1
CDR3 protein: CASSRIQGARTEAFF
CDR3 DNA: TGTGCCAGCAGCAGGATACAGGGGGCGCGAACTGAAGCTTTCTTT

D gene: -
V gene: TRBV4-3
clone size: -
J gene: TRBJ2-3
CDR3 protein: CASSQDVWRGRQDTQYF
CDR3 DNA: TGCGCCAGCAGCCAAGATGTATGGAGGGGGCGTCAAGATACGCAGTATTTT

D gene: -
V gene: TRBV2
clone size: -
J gene: TRBJ2-7
CDR3 protein: CASTGQRAGEQYF
CDR3 DNA: TGTGCCAGCACCGGACAGAGAGCCGGGGAGCAGTACTTC

D gene: -
V gene: TRBV5-1
clone size: -
J gene: TRBJ2-3
CDR3 protein: CASSLVGGGSTDTQYF
CDR3 DNA: TGCGCCAGCAGCTTGGTCGGCGGGGGCAGCACAGATACGCAGTATTTT

D gene: -
V gene: TRBV12-5
clone size: -
J gene: TRBJ2-7
CDR3 protein: CASGLVERVREQYF
CDR3 DNA: TGTGCTAGTGGTTTGGTAGAAAGGGTCCGCGAGCAGTACTTC

D gene: TRBD1
V gene: TRBV5-1
clone size: -
J gene: TRBJ1-1
CDR3 protein: CASSFDRVTEAFF
CDR3 DNA: TGCGCCAGCAGCTTTGACAGGGTCACTGAAGCTTTCTTT

D gene: TRBD2
V gene: TRBV5-4
clone size: -
J gene: TRBJ2-4
CDR3 protein: CASSPGGTRSTNIQYF
CDR3 DNA: TGTGCCAGCAGCCCGGGCGGGACTAGGAGCACCAACATTCAGTACTTC

D gene: TRBD1
V gene: TRBV7-2
clone size: -
J gene: TRBJ1-5
CDR3 protein: CASSRQGGQPQHF
CDR3 DNA: TGTGCCAGCAGCCGACAGGGAGGCCAGCCCCAGCATTTT

D gene: -
V gene: TRBV27
clone size: few
J gene: TRBJ1-2
CDR3 protein: CASSLSGQYGYTF
CDR3 DNA: TGTGCCAGCAGTTTATCAGGACAATACGGCTACACCTTC

D gene: -
V gene: TRBV19
clone size: -
J gene: TRBJ1-2
CDR3 protein: CASSMSGYGYTF
CDR3 DNA: TGTGCCAGTAGTATGTCCGGATATGGCTACACCTTC

D gene: -
V gene: TRBV18
clone size: -
J gene: TRBJ1-1
CDR3 protein: CASSTGGIMNTEAFF
CDR3 DNA: TGTGCCAGCTCTACCGGCGGAATTATGAACACTGAAGCTTTCTTT

D gene: -
V gene: TRBV29-1
clone size: -
J gene: TRBJ1-2
CDR3 protein: CSVHLDRAPGGYTF
CDR3 DNA: TGCAGCGTTCACTTGGACCGGGCCCCGGGTGGCTACACCTTC

D gene: -
V gene: TRBV5-8
clone size: -
J gene: TRBJ2-7
CDR3 protein: CASSLGGTYEQYF
CDR3 DNA: TGTGCCAGCAGCTTGGGGGGGACCTACGAGCAGTACTTC

D gene: -
V gene: TRBV4-3
clone size: -
J gene: TRBJ2-5
CDR3 protein: CASSQEGLTQETQYF
CDR3 DNA: TGCGCCAGCAGCCAAGAAGGGCTAACCCAAGAGACCCAGTACTTC

D gene: TRBD2
V gene: TRBV7-2
clone size: -
J gene: TRBJ2-1
CDR3 protein: CASSPRVAGGGEQFF
CDR3 DNA: TGTGCCAGCAGCCCCCGAGTAGCGGGGGGTGGTGAGCAGTTCTTC